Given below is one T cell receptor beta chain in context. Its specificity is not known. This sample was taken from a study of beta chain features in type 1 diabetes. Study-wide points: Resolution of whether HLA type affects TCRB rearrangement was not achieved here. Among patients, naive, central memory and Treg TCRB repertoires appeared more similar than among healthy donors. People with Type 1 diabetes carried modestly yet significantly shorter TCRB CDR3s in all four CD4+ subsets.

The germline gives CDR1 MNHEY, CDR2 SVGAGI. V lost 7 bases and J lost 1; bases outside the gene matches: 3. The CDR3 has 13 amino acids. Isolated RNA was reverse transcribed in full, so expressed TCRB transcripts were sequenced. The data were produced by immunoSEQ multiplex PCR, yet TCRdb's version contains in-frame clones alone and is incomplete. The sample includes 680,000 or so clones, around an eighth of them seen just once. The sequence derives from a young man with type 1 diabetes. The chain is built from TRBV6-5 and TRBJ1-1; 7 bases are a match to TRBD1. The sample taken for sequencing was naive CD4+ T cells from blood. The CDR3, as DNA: TGTGCCAGCATGGGACAGACGAACACTGAAGCTTTCTTT. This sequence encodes CASMGQTNTEAFF.